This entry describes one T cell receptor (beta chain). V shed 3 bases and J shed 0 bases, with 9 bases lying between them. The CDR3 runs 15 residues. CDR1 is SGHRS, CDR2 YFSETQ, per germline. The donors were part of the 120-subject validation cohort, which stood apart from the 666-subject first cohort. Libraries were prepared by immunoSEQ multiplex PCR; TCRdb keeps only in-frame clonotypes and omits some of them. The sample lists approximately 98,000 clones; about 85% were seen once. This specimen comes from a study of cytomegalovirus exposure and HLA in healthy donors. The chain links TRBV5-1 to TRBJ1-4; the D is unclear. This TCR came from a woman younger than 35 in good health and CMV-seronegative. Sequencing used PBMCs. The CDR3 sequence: CASSSDSSTNEKLFF. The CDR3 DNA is TGCGCCAGCAGCTCCGACTCCTCAACTAATGAAAAACTGTTTTTT.